The T cell receptor (beta chain) described here comes from a study of blood T cells in healthy people across ages. A second PCR, run for roughly 7 to 11 cycles, used a sample-barcoded 5' primer plus a J-beta primer mix. Using its own MiXCR run on the 5' RACE reads, TCRdb lists one record per CDR3 protein. The table has about 970,000 distinct CDR3 sequences, about 53% seen once; the top ten hold 20% to 25%. On this clonotype itself: Antigen specificity is unknown.

Germline V CDR1 and CDR2: MDHEN, SYDVKM. V lost 10 bases, J lost 3 bases, and 13 bases stayed unmatched. The CDR3 totals 15 residues. Regarding the study as a whole: Unsorted PBMC input precluded a conclusive naive versus antigen-experienced comparison. Expanded clonotype changes were possibly confounded by unknown donor CMV status. Donors of long life had a larger count of naive CD4+ cells and greater diversity than aged donors.

The chain links TRBV28 to TRBJ2-5, with 8 bases lining up with TRBD1. The TCR sequence derives from a woman in her sixties or seventies in good health. Sequenced input: blood. This CDR3 is CATNSIGTGEETQYF. In nucleotides, the CDR3 is TGTGCCACCAACTCGATCGGGACAGGAGAAGAGACCCAGTACTTC.